This TCR beta chain was profiled in a study of tumor-infiltrating lymphocytes in primary liver carcinoma. About the research overall: Sample yields, roughly 3.65 to 7.5 million productive TCRbeta reads, were similar across the tissue types.

From approximately 550 ng of total RNA, TCR beta-specific cDNA was reverse-transcribed using a constant-region primer. Three nested multiplex PCR rounds of slightly modified ARM-PCR generated TCR beta libraries. TRBV1-TRBV30 forward and Cbeta reverse primers drove the first two roughly 10-cycle rounds. TCRdb recomputed calls from the multiplex PCR reads with MiXCR, one row per CDR3 protein. The sample has 90,000 to 150,000 distinct CDR3 sequences; roughly 70% are singletons. Many counts were recorded for this clonotype. Its target is not known. The study, taken as a whole, reports: Overlap between tumor regions exceeded overlap of tumor with adjacent tissue or blood. Tumors reached a significantly greater top-250-clone fraction than blood did (p = 0.039).

The CDR3 runs 12 residues. CDR1 and CDR2 (germline): MDHEN, SYDVKM. Trimming left V 2 bases short and J 6 bases short, with 8 bases between. Investigators took RNA and DNA out together from roughly 18-30 mg of unsorted bulk tissue. Surgeons treated the primary liver carcinoma of the patients by surgical resection. The sequenced sample was tumor-adjacent normal liver tissue. This sequence was found in a woman in her sixties with primary liver carcinoma and hepatitis B virus infection. The chain couples TRBV28 to TRBJ2-7; D is uncertain. The CDR3 loop is CASSLVAREQYF. The CDR3, as DNA: TGTGCCAGCAGTTTAGTAGCTCGCGAGCAGTACTTC.